A selection of T cell receptor beta chains follows, all from one sample in a study of CD8 T cells in Susac syndrome. Each CDR3 protein is one row after TCRdb ran MiXCR on the immunoSEQ multiplex PCR reads. In the table there are 71,000 or so distinct CDR3 sequences, 85% to 95% of which are singletons. Sequenced sample: CD4+ T cells from PBMCs. The receptor set was obtained from a human donor with Susac syndrome. CDR3s include the opening cysteine and the closing phenylalanine or tryptophan. The D gene is left open where the match is weak.

V gene	J gene	D gene	CDR3 protein	CDR3 DNA
TRBV30	TRBJ2-6	.	CAWSVRGTGANVLTF	TGTGCCTGGAGTGTACGGGGGACCGGGGCCAACGTCCTGACTTTC
TRBV4-2	TRBJ2-2	.	CASSLKSVGSETGELFF	TGTGCCAGCAGCCTCAAGTCAGTGGGGTCAGAGACCGGGGAGCTGTTTTTT
TRBV27	TRBJ1-1	.	CASRQLNTEAFF	TGTGCCAGCAGACAGTTGAACACTGAAGCTTTCTTT
TRBV20-1	TRBJ1-6	.	CSAFRAGNSPLHF	TGCAGTGCCTTCCGGGCCGGTAATTCACCCCTCCACTTT
TRBV6-1	TRBJ1-2	.	CASSEAAGEFYGYTF	TGTGCCAGCAGTGAAGCCGCAGGGGAGTTCTATGGCTACACCTTC
TRBV7-2	TRBJ2-3	.	CASSLGGGYTDTQYF	TGTGCCAGCAGTTTGGGAGGGGGTTACACAGATACGCAGTATTTT
TRBV12-3/TRBV12-4	TRBJ2-7	.	CASSPRRRGTYEQYF	TGTGCCAGCAGTCCCCGCCGCAGGGGCACGTACGAGCAGTACTTC
TRBV29-1	TRBJ2-1	.	CSVGRQRNEQFF	TGCAGCGTTGGACGACAGAGGAATGAGCAGTTCTTC
TRBV5-1	TRBJ1-1	.	CASSLNRENTEAFF	TGCGCCAGCAGCTTGAACAGGGAGAACACTGAAGCTTTCTTT
TRBV30	TRBJ2-7	.	CAWSAASGHRPSYEQYF	TGTGCCTGGAGTGCTGCTTCGGGACACCGACCCTCCTACGAGCAGTACTTC
TRBV10-3	TRBJ2-5	TRBD1	CAIKGTGGPGETQYF	TGTGCCATCAAGGGGACAGGCGGACCCGGAGAGACCCAGTACTTC
TRBV6-1	TRBJ2-2	TRBD2	CASSAIVPGLAGANTGELFF	TGTGCCAGCAGTGCAATAGTACCGGGACTAGCGGGGGCGAACACCGGGGAGCTGTTTTTT